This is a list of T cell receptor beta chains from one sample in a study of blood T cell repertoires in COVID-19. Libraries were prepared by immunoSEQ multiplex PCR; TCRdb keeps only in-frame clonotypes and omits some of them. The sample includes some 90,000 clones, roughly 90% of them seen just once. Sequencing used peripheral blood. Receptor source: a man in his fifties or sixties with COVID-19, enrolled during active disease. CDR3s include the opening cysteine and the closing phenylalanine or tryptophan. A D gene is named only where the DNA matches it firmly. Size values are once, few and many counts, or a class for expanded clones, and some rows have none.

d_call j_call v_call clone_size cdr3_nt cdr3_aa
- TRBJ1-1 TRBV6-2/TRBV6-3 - TGTGCCAGCAACCCAAACGGGGTGGCTGAAGCTTTCTTT CASNPNGVAEAFF
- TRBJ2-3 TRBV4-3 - TGCGCCAGCAGCTACGACTCCCATTCGACAGATACGCAGTATTTT CASSYDSHSTDTQYF
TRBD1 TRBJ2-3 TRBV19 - TGTGCCAGTATGAACAGGGGAGATACGCAGTATTTT CASMNRGDTQYF
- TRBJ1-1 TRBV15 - TGTGCCACCAGCAGAGAGAGAGGGAACACTGAAGCTTTCTTT CATSRERGNTEAFF
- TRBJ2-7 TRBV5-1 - TGCGCCAGCAGCTCGACGGACACGATCTACGAGCAGTACTTC CASSSTDTIYEQYF
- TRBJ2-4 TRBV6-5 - TGTGCCACTATCTCCCTTCGCGCCAAAAACATTCAGTACTTC CATISLRAKNIQYF
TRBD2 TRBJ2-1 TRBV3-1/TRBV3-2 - TGTGCCAGCAGCCAAGTAGTGCGACTAGCGGGAGGGAATGAGCAGTTCTTC CASSQVVRLAGGNEQFF
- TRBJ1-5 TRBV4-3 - TGCGCCAGCAGCCAAGATCAACGGAGCAATCAGCCCCAGCATTTT CASSQDQRSNQPQHF
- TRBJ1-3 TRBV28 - TGTGCCAGCAGCTCCGGTCCCTCTGGAAACACCATATATTTT CASSSGPSGNTIYF
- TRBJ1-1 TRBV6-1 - TGTGCCAGCAGTGTGAGAGTGGGAGGACAGAACACTGAAGCTTTCTTT CASSVRVGGQNTEAFF
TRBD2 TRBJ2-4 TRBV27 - TGTGCCAGCAGTTTATGGAGTCAGCGGGAAGGCCTAGCCAAAAACATTCAGTACTTC CASSLWSQREGLAKNIQYF
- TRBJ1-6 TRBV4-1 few TGCGCCAGCAGCCCATTTCTGGGGCAGTTCGGTTCACCCCTCCACTTT CASSPFLGQFGSPLHF
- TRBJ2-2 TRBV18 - TGTGCCAGCTCACCCAGGGGGAACACCGGGGAGCTGTTTTTT CASSPRGNTGELFF
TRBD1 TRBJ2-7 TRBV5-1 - TGCGCCAGCAGCGGGGACAGTCGTTCCTACGAGCAGTACTTC CASSGDSRSYEQYF
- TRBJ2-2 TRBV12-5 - TGTGCTAGTGGTTTGGGTGACAGGACCGGGGAGCTGTTTTTT CASGLGDRTGELFF
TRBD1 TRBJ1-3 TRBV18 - TGTGCCAGCTCACCACGTACCGGGACAGGGACTGGAAACACCATATATTTT CASSPRTGTGTGNTIYF
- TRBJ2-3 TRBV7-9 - TGTGCCAGCAGCTTATCGAGGGGGGGTTTTGCAGATACGCAGTATTTT CASSLSRGGFADTQYF
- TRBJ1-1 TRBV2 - TGTGCCAGCAGTGCGGACAGTTTGAACACTGAAGCTTTCTTT CASSADSLNTEAFF
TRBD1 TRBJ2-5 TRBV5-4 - TGTGCCAGCCAACAGGGGAATGAAGAGACCCAGTACTTC CASQQGNEETQYF
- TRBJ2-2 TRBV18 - TGTGCCAGCTCACCCAGGGGGGCTTACGCGAACACCGGGGAGCTGTTTTTT CASSPRGAYANTGELFF
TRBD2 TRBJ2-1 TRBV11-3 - TGTGCCAGCAGCCTTAGCGGGGGAAATGAGCAGTTCTTC CASSLSGGNEQFF
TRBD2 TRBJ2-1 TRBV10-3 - TGTGCCATCAGAGATACACTAGCGGGGGGGCTGTACAATGAGCAGTTCTTC CAIRDTLAGGLYNEQFF
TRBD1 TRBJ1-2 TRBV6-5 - TGTGCCAGCGGTATGGGACAGTCCTATGGCTACACCTTC CASGMGQSYGYTF
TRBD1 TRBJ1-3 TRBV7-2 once TGTGCCAGCAGCCCCGACAGGGGGCGAGGAGGAAACACCATATATTTT CASSPDRGRGGNTIYF
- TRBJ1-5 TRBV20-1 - TGCAGTGCTAGTGGCGGGGGCAACAATCAGCCCCAGCATTTT CSASGGGNNQPQHF
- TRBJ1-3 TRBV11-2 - TGTGCCAGCAGTCCCTTGCGGGGTAAACCTGGAAACACCATATATTTT CASSPLRGKPGNTIYF
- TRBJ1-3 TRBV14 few TGTGCCACCGCGGGACCCTTGAGCTCTGGAAACACCATATATTTT CATAGPLSSGNTIYF
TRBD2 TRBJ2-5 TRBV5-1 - TGCGCCAGCAGCTCGAAGCGGGGGCCTTACCAAGAGACCCAGTACTTC CASSSKRGPYQETQYF
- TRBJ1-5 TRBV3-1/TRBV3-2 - TGTGCCAGCAGCCAAGATATTACAGGGTCCCAGCCCCAGCATTTT CASSQDITGSQPQHF
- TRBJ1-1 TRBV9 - TGTGCCAGCAGCGTTGAGGGAAGGAGCACTGAAGCTTTCTTT CASSVEGRSTEAFF
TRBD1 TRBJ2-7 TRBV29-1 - TGCAGCGTATCCGGGACAGGCGCCTACGAGCAGTACTTC CSVSGTGAYEQYF
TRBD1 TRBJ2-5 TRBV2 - TGTGCCAGCAGCGGACAGGGTGGTGGTCACCAAGAGACCCAGTACTTC CASSGQGGGHQETQYF
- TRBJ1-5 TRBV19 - TGTGCCACCAGGGAGGGCAATCAGCCCCAGCATTTT CATREGNQPQHF
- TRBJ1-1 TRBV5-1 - TGCGCCAGCAGCATCGTTCAGGGATTTAACACTGAAGCTTTCTTT CASSIVQGFNTEAFF
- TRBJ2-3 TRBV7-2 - TGTGCCAGCAGCGACCGGGGTTCGATCACAGATACGCAGTATTTT CASSDRGSITDTQYF
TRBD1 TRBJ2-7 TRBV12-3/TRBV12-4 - TGTGCCAGCAGGTTCGCGTCAGGGGGCGAGCAGTACTTC CASRFASGGEQYF
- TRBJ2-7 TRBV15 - TGTGCCACCAGCAGAGATCCAGGCTACGAGCAGTACTTC CATSRDPGYEQYF
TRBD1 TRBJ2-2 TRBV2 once TGTGCCAGCTCGGACAGGGGTTACACCGGGGAGCTGTTTTTT CASSDRGYTGELFF
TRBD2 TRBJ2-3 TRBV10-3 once TGTGCCATCACCGAACTAGCGGGGGGAGATACGCAGTATTTT CAITELAGGDTQYF